The sequence of this T cell receptor (beta chain) was determined in a study of T cells in Graves' hyperthyroidism and ophthalmopathy. Details on this clonotype: Its antigen is as yet unknown.

V was trimmed by 5 bases and J by 5 bases, leaving 12 bases between them. The germline V gene has CDR1 SNHLY and CDR2 FYNNEI. The CDR3 is 13 residues long. Hyperthyroidism, newly diagnosed and lasting under 2 months, affected patients aged 18 to 65. Amplified TCR beta CDR3 regions came from RNA transcripts. Using the HTBI primer set, a first-round RT-PCR was run on the TCR CDR3. TCRdb independently ran MiXCR on the multiplex PCR reads; one entry per CDR3 protein. The repertoire has hundreds of thousands of distinct CDR3 sequences, over 35% of them found once; the top ten carry roughly 8.3%. The study's findings and limits: Researchers found most expanded thyroid clonotypes above 0.001 in blood as well. Ophthalmopathy was separated from stable hyperthyroidism by a 13 V-J model.

The chain employs TRBV2 and TRBJ1-2; D call uncertain. The clonotype was recovered from a man between 18 and 35 years old with Graves' hyperthyroidism. Sequenced sample: blood. CDR3 loop: CASSFAGIYGYTF. The CDR3 DNA is TGTGCCAGCAGTTTTGCGGGGATTTATGGCTACACCTTC.